Listed here are 30 T cell receptor beta chains from one sample, sequenced in a study of shared T cell receptors in the human thymus. Assay: immunoSEQ multiplex PCR; the TCRdb copy retains only in-frame clones and omits some. Altogether 500,000 to 850,000 clones are present, 80% to 90% being singletons, with the ten largest covering 0.0094%. The same sample was also used in a study of human thymus T cells.

The sequencing input was thymocytes. The receptors stem from a boy in the first two years of life with a congenital heart defect.

This clone was seen once. This rearrangement joins TRBV27 to TRBJ2-2; 11 bases agree with TRBD1. The CDR3 runs to 15 residues. Germline trimming cut 6 bases from V and 3 bases from J; bases unmatched to any gene: 3. Germline values: CDR1 MNHEY, CDR2 SMNVEV (reference sequence). The CDR3 DNA reads as TGTGCCAGCAGCCTGGACAGGGGGCACACCGGGGAGCTGTTTTTT. It is translated as CASSLDRGHTGELFF.

The V gene is TRBV4-3, the J gene TRBJ2-7; TRBD2 matches at 12 bases. CDR3 length: 21 amino acids. Germline loops: CDR1 LGHNA, CDR2 YSLEER. The V and J ends lost 2 bases and 3 bases, in that order; junction bases with no gene match: 20. CDR3 amino acids: CASSQTTTSGSLSRLGYEQYF. CDR3 sequence (DNA): TGCGCCAGCAGCCAAACTACGACTAGCGGGAGTCTGAGCCGCCTAGGCTACGAGCAGTACTTC.

The CDR3 loop reads CASSVPLELKPHEQYF. The CDR3 bases are TGTGCCAGCAGTGTACCGTTAGAGCTAAAACCCCACGAGCAGTACTTC. The V gene is TRBV6-1, the J gene TRBJ2-7; D not certain. This CDR3 comprises 16 residues. CDR1 and CDR2 (germline): MNHNS, SASEGT. The ends were cut back, 4 bases at V and 5 bases at J, with 21 bases in the middle.

The chain combines TRBV15 with TRBJ1-5, with 9 bases that match TRBD1. Germline-derived CDR1 and CDR2 are LNHNV and YYDKDF (reference sequence). The CDR3 totals 15 residues. Trimming cost V 5 bases and J 7 bases; bases outside gene matches: 9. CDR3 protein: CATSVGQGLGQPQHF. The CDR3 DNA follows: TGTGCCACCAGCGTGGGACAGGGCTTAGGGCAGCCCCAGCATTTT.

The V gene is TRBV5-4, the J gene TRBJ2-3; weak D call: TRBD1 (6 bases). Germline V CDR1 and CDR2: SGHNT, YYREEE (reference sequence). V lost 1 base and J lost 11, with 11 bases in between. The CDR3 runs 12 residues. CDR3 sequence reads: CASSLTETGQYF. The CDR3, as DNA: TGTGCCAGCAGCTTGACTGAGACAGGGCAGTATTTT.

The CDR3 region has the DNA TGTGCCAGCAGTGAAGCGGGACTAGCGGGAGATTTTTACATTTCGTACGAGCAGTACTTC. Protein product: CASSEAGLAGDFYISYEQYF. The chain carries TRBV6-1 and TRBJ2-7; 14 bases are shared with TRBD2. V dropped 0 bases and J dropped 4; count of bases not matched to a gene: 14. Looked up from germline, CDR1 is MNHNS and CDR2 is SASEGT. The CDR3 is 20 amino acids.

The genes are TRBV7-3 and TRBJ2-5, with TRBD1 identical over 7 bases. This CDR3 comprises 15 residues. Germline lookup yields CDR1 SGHTA and CDR2 FQGTGA. J was trimmed by 4 bases and V by 5 bases; bases with no gene match: 10. CDR3: CASSPRQGNGETQYF. The CDR3 coding sequence is TGTGCCAGCAGCCCTCGACAGGGAAATGGAGAGACCCAGTACTTC.

This chain joins TRBV11-2 and TRBJ2-7; possible D gene TRBD1, 5 bases. The length of the CDR3 is 15 residues. The germline CDR1 and CDR2 sequences are SGHAT and FQNNGV. The V and J ends lost 1 base and 3 bases respectively, with 13 bases between them. The CDR3 here is CASSLVDRVSYEQYF. The CDR3 bases are TGTGCCAGCAGCTTAGTAGACAGAGTAAGCTACGAGCAGTACTTC.

The chain couples TRBV7-6 to TRBJ2-3; TRBD2 might be the D (5 bases). The V and J ends lost 2 bases and 6 bases respectively, with 18 bases between them. There are 16 residues in the CDR3. Germline V gives CDR1 SGHVS, CDR2 FNYEAQ. In DNA, the CDR3 is TGTGCCAGCAGCTTAAACTCCCGGACTGGCGACGATACGCAGTATTTT. It specifies CASSLNSRTGDDTQYF. The full variable domain, with the rest looked up from reference TRBV7-6 and TRBJ2-3, is GAGVSQSPRYKVTKRGQDVALRCDPISGHVSLYWYRQALGQGPEFLTYFNYEAQQDKSGLPNDRFSAERPEGSISTLTIQRTEQRDSAMYRCASSLNSRTGDDTQYFGPGTRLTVL.

The chain carries TRBV4-1 and TRBJ1-2, with TRBD1 matching 8 bases. Germline V gene lookup returns CDR1 MGHRA and CDR2 YSYEKL. The CDR3 is 15 amino acids. Losses at the gene ends were 2 bases for V and 3 bases for J; bases not matched to a gene: 5. For the CDR3, the DNA is TGCGCCAGCAGCCAACTACAGACAGGGGACTATGGCTACACCTTC. Translated, it gives CASSQLQTGDYGYTF.

The chain couples TRBV19 to TRBJ1-5; perhaps TRBD1 as D (5 bases). CDR1 and CDR2 (germline): LNHDA, SQIVND (reference sequence). V lost 4 bases and J 4 bases, leaving 14 bases between the germline ends. This CDR3 contains 15 residues. The CDR3 protein is CASSTPGLKNQPQHF. In DNA, the CDR3 is TGTGCCAGTAGTACCCCGGGACTGAAGAATCAGCCCCAGCATTTT. The whole variable domain, remainder taken from reference TRBV19 and TRBJ1-5, is DGGITQSPKYLFRKEGQNVTLSCEQNLNHDAMYWYRQDPGQGLRLIYYSQIVNDFQKGDIAEGYSVSREKKESFPLTVTSAQKNPTAFYLCASSTPGLKNQPQHFGDGTRLSIL.

This clone has a single count. The chain couples TRBV15 to TRBJ2-7, with a weak D call TRBD1 (5 bases). CDR3 length: 19 residues. Germline V gene sequence: CDR1 LNHNV, CDR2 YYDKDF (reference sequence). V shed 0 bases and J shed 0 bases, with 21 bases lying between them. The CDR3 DNA is TGTGCCACCAGCAGAGATATCGCAGGGTCGGAGAAATACTCCTACGAGCAGTACTTC. Its translation is CATSRDIAGSEKYSYEQYF.

This chain joins TRBV6-1 and TRBJ1-1; a possible D gene is TRBD1 (6 bases). V was clipped by 1 base and J by 10 bases, with 25 bases between them. The CDR3 runs 17 residues. Germline assignment: CDR1 MNHNS and CDR2 SASEGT. CDR3 loop: CASSEEPRKGGAGVAFF. As DNA, the CDR3 is TGTGCCAGCAGTGAAGAGCCCCGGAAGGGGGGGGCGGGGGTAGCTTTCTTT.

This clone has just one count. V is TRBV14 and J is TRBJ2-4, with D perhaps TRBD2 (6 bases). The CDR3 is made up of 16 amino acids. Deletions cut 7 bases from V and 0 bases from J, with 16 bases between. CDR1 SGHDN and CDR2 FVKESK come from the germline V gene. CDR3 sequence reads: CASTPRGWEAKNIQYF. The CDR3 nucleotides are TGTGCCAGCACCCCCCGGGGGTGGGAAGCCAAAAACATTCAGTACTTC.

There are a few counts of this clone. The chain has TRBV5-6 and TRBJ1-3; D possibly corresponds to TRBD1 (5 bases). The ends were cut back, 0 bases at V and 0 bases at J, with 7 bases in the middle. CDR1 is SGHDT, CDR2 YYEEEE, per germline. CDR3 length equals 15 residues. For the CDR3, the DNA is TGTGCCAGCAGCTTGGACAGGTACTCTGGAAACACCATATATTTT. Translating gives CASSLDRYSGNTIYF. The full variable domain, its missing parts supplied by reference TRBV5-6 and TRBJ1-3, is DAGVTQSPTHLIKTRGQQVTLRCSPKSGHDTVSWYQQALGQGPQFIFQYYEEEERQRGNFPDRFSGHQFPNYSSELNVNALLLGDSALYLCASSLDRYSGNTIYFGEGSWLTVV.

This clone has only one observation. CDR3 loop: CASSQDSRADSTDTQYF. CDR3 coding DNA: TGCGCCAGCAGCCAAGATTCGCGGGCGGATAGCACAGATACGCAGTATTTT. The gene calls are TRBV4-3 and TRBJ2-3; a weak D match, TRBD2 (5 bases). The V end was cut by 0 bases, the J end by 0 bases, with 13 bases between. The CDR3 spans 17 residues. The germline V gene has CDR1 LGHNA and CDR2 YSLEER.

The genes are TRBV12-5 and TRBJ2-6, with D perhaps matching TRBD1 (5 bases). Germline assignment: CDR1 LGHNT and CDR2 FRNRAP. The CDR3 totals 17 residues. Trimming shortened V by 0 bases and J by 2 bases, and 11 bases separated the two germline ends. CDR3 protein: CASGLVSWGTGANVLTF. CDR3 coding DNA: TGTGCTAGTGGTTTGGTATCATGGGGCACTGGGGCCAACGTCCTGACTTTC. Full variable domain (outside the CDR3, taken from reference TRBV12-5 and TRBJ2-6): DARVTQTPRHKVTEMGQEVTMRCQPILGHNTVFWYRQTMMQGLELLAYFRNRAPLDDSGMPKDRFSAEMPDATLATLKIQPSEPRDSAVYFCASGLVSWGTGANVLTFGAGSRLTVL.

The V and J genes are TRBV28 and TRBJ2-2; no definite D call. V dropped 4 bases and J dropped 5 bases, with 14 bases sitting between them. This CDR3 has 15 amino acids. From germline, CDR1 is MDHEN and CDR2 SYDVKM. In nucleotides, the CDR3 is TGTGCCAGCAGTTCCTCCCCGAAGAGGACCGGGGAGCTGTTTTTT. The encoded protein is CASSSSPKRTGELFF.

CDR3: CASSESGAGSPLHF. The CDR3 nucleotides are TGTGCCAGCAGTGAATCAGGGGCGGGTTCACCCCTCCACTTT. This rearrangement joins TRBV6-1 to TRBJ1-6, with D possibly matching TRBD1 (6 bases). Germline V CDR1 and CDR2: MNHNS, SASEGT. The CDR3 loop spans 14 amino acids. The V end was cut by 2 bases, the J end by 9 bases, with 11 bases between.

This clone is a singleton in its sample. This chain links TRBV7-3 with TRBJ2-7, with 7 bases aligning to TRBD2. Germline V gene lookup returns CDR1 SGHTA and CDR2 FQGTGA. With V trimmed by 2 bases and J by 3 bases, 4 bases remained unmatched. There are 14 residues in the CDR3. The CDR3 DNA follows: TGTGCCAGCAGCTTAGCGGGGGTTTACTACGAGCAGTACTTC. Its translation: CASSLAGVYYEQYF.

The chain has TRBV30 and TRBJ1-2; TRBD1 agrees at 8 bases. Trimming took 3 bases from V and 7 from J; bases not matched to a gene: 4. From germline, CDR1 is GTSNPN and CDR2 SVGIG (reference sequence). This CDR3 region has 12 residues. CDR3 in DNA: TGTGCCTGGAGAGGACAGGGTGCTGGCTACACCTTC. Translating it yields CAWRGQGAGYTF.

V gene TRBV7-9 combines with J gene TRBJ2-2, with 12 bases that match TRBD1. The CDR3 totals 19 residues. Germline trimming cut 4 bases from V and 1 base from J; bases unmatched to any gene: 10. In germline, CDR1 is SEHNR, CDR2 FQNEAQ (reference sequence). The DNA for the CDR3 is TGTGCCAGCAGCTCAGGGGACAGGGGGCATTCTAAGAACACCGGGGAGCTGTTTTTT. Its translation is CASSSGDRGHSKNTGELFF.

CDR3 region: CASSFASTSGNTIYF. The CDR3 DNA sequence: TGTGCCAGCAGCTTTGCAAGCACCTCTGGAAACACCATATATTTT. The rearrangement links TRBV5-6 to TRBJ1-3, with D unresolved. This CDR3 is 15 amino acids long. V was clipped by 2 bases and J by 0 bases, with 9 bases between them. Germline V gene data show CDR1 as SGHDT and CDR2 as YYEEEE.

The chain uses TRBV30 and TRBJ2-3; 10 nucleotides match TRBD1. There are 19 residues in the CDR3. Per the germline V gene, CDR1 is GTSNPN and CDR2 is SVGIG (reference sequence). With 1 base clipped from V and 0 bases from J, the junction kept 13 bases outside the gene matches. CDR3 nucleotide sequence: TGTGCCTGGAGTGAATGGGGGGACAGGGGTTCCCTCAGCACAGATACGCAGTATTTT. Its translation is CAWSEWGDRGSLSTDTQYF.

In this sample, this clone turned up once. This chain uses TRBV28 with TRBJ1-6, with D possibly TRBD1 on 5 matching bases. CDR1 is MDHEN and CDR2 is SYDVKM in the germline V gene. The CDR3 totals 16 residues. V lost 3 bases and J lost 11, with 20 bases in between. The CDR3 sequence is CASSFSYQGRVPPLHF. In DNA form, the CDR3 reads TGTGCCAGCAGTTTCTCTTACCAGGGCAGGGTCCCACCCCTCCACTTT.

This clone was recorded a few times. The genes are TRBV9 and TRBJ2-3, with 7 bases that match TRBD1. This CDR3 has 15 residues. V lost 3 bases to trimming and J lost 4 bases; unmatched junction nucleotides: 8. CDR1 SGDLS and CDR2 YYNGEE come from the germline V gene. The CDR3 here is CASSARDREADTQYF. The CDR3 nucleotides are TGTGCCAGCAGCGCCCGGGACAGAGAAGCAGATACGCAGTATTTT.

The rearrangement links TRBV9 to TRBJ2-5; 11 bases agree with TRBD2. The DNA end lines up better with TRBJ2-7; the J call may be wrong. Germline V gene sequence: CDR1 SGDLS, CDR2 YYNGEE. The CDR3 extends over 17 amino acids. This CDR3 is CASSVGLATSGADEQYF. The CDR3 DNA sequence: TGTGCCAGCAGCGTAGGGTTGGCGACTAGCGGGGCCGACGAGCAGTACTTC.

V is TRBV14 and J is TRBJ2-1; 7 positions agree with TRBD2. The CDR3 loop spans 17 amino acids. With 0 bases clipped from V and 2 bases from J, the junction kept 7 bases outside the gene matches. Germline V lookup: CDR1 SGHDN, CDR2 FVKESK. CDR3 in DNA: TGTGCCAGCAGCCAAGATGTCGGGGGAGGGACCTACAATGAGCAGTTCTTC. It encodes CASSQDVGGGTYNEQFF. Filled out from reference TRBV14 and TRBJ2-1, the complete variable domain reads EAGVTQFPSHSVIEKGQTVTLRCDPISGHDNLYWYRRVMGKEIKFLLHFVKESKQDESGMPNNRFLAERTGGTYSTLKVQPAELEDSGVYFCASSQDVGGGTYNEQFFGPGTRLTVL.

This chain joins TRBV5-8 and TRBJ2-7; 15 bases agree with TRBD2. J lost 4 bases, V lost 4 bases, and 3 bases had no gene match. The CDR3 runs 15 residues. Germline CDR1 reads SGHTS; CDR2 reads YDEGEE. This CDR3 reads CASSTGTSGGYEQYF. DNA of the CDR3: TGTGCCAGCAGCACCGGGACTAGCGGGGGGTACGAGCAGTACTTC.

The chain links TRBV7-9 to TRBJ2-6; D unclear. The V end lost 2 bases, the J end lost 2 bases, and 7 bases lay between the germline ends. In germline, CDR1 is SEHNR, CDR2 FQNEAQ (reference sequence). This CDR3 region has 15 residues. In nucleotides, the CDR3 is TGTGCCAGCAGCTTACGTTACACTGGGGCCAACGTCCTGACTTTC. Translation gives CASSLRYTGANVLTF.